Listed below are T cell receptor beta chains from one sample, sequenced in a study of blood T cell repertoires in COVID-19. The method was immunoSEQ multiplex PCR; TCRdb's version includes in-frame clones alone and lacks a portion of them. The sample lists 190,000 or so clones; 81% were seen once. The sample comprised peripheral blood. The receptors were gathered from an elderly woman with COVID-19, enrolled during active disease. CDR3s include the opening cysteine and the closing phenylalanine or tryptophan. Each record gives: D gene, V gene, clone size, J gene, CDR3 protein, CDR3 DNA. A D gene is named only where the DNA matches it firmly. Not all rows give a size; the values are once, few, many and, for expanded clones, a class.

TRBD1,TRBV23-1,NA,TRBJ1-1,CASSQAGDRANTEAFF,TGCGCCAGCAGTCAGGCAGGGGACAGGGCAAACACTGAAGCTTTCTTT
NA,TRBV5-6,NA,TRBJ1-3,CASSLLENSGNTIYF,TGTGCCAGCAGCTTGCTAGAGAACTCTGGAAACACCATATATTTT
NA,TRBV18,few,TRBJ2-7,CASSPQLGNEQYF,TGTGCCAGCTCCCCCCAACTAGGTAACGAGCAGTACTTC
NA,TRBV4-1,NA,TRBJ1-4,CASSLGGQFEKLFF,TGCGCCAGCAGCCTTGGCGGACAGTTTGAAAAACTGTTTTTT
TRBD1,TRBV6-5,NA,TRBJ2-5,CASSPLQGTPTQYF,TGTGCCAGCAGTCCCCTACAGGGGACCCCGACCCAGTACTTC
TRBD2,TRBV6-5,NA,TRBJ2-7,CASSNSGGVDEQYF,TGTGCCAGCAGTAATAGCGGGGGGGTGGACGAGCAGTACTTC
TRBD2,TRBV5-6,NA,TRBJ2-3,CASSPGLAVTDTQYF,TGTGCCAGCAGCCCGGGACTAGCGGTCACAGATACGCAGTATTTT
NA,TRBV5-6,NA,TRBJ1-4,CASSYVGANEKLFF,TGTGCCAGCAGCTACGTGGGAGCGAATGAAAAACTGTTTTTT
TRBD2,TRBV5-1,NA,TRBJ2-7,CASSLGLAERNGEQYF,TGCGCCAGCAGCCTCGGACTAGCGGAACGTAACGGGGAGCAGTACTTC
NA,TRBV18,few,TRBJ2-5,CASSPRQAYQETQYF,TGTGCCAGCTCACCCCGACAGGCGTACCAAGAGACCCAGTACTTC
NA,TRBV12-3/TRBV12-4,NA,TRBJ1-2,CASSSTGIYGYTF,TGTGCCAGCAGTTCGACAGGCATCTATGGCTACACCTTC
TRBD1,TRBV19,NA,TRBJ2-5,CASTAQGEETQYF,TGTGCCAGTACCGCACAGGGGGAAGAGACCCAGTACTTC
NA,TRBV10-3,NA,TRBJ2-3,CAISGLAQDTQYF,TGTGCCATCTCGGGTCTAGCACAAGATACGCAGTATTTT
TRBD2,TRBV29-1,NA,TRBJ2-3,CSVELNRLAMQYF,TGCAGCGTTGAGCTTAACCGACTAGCTATGCAGTATTTT
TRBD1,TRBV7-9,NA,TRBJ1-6,CASIDDRGNSPLHF,TGTGCCAGCATCGACGACAGGGGAAATTCACCCCTCCACTTT
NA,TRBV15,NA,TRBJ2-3,CATSSLERFLVDTQYF,TGTGCCACCAGCAGCCTCGAGAGGTTTTTAGTTGATACGCAGTATTTT
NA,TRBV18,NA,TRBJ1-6,CASSPAGVASSPLHF,TGTGCCAGCTCACCCGCAGGGGTCGCGTCGTCGCCCCTCCACTTT
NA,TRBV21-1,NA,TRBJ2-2,CASSTWTGKAGELFF,TGTGCCAGCAGCACTTGGACAGGGAAAGCCGGGGAGCTGTTTTTT
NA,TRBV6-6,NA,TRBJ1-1,CASSGAGSSTEAFF,TGTGCCAGCAGTGGGGCGGGGAGTAGCACTGAAGCTTTCTTT